The 19 T cell receptor beta chains listed next were all sequenced from one sample in a study of blood T cell repertoires in COVID-19. TCRdb's copy holds only in-frame clones and misses some; the assay was immunoSEQ multiplex PCR. Counted here are about 220,000 clones, around 83% occurring once; the ten biggest clones make up 5.5% to 7.5%. What was sequenced was PBMCs or T cells enriched from blood (not recorded which). These receptors were obtained from a woman aged 35 to 49 who had recovered from COVID-19.

This chain connects TRBV12-3 or TRBV12-4 to TRBJ2-1, with 9 bases fitting TRBD2. After removal of 1 base from V and 14 bases from J, the junction contained 6 bases not matched to a gene. There are 13 residues in the CDR3. The CDR3 DNA reads TGTGCCAGCAGTTTAGGTCTAGCGGGAACGGAGTTCTTC. Protein sequence: CASSLGLAGTEFF.

The CDR3 sequence is CATSSEGLDYNSPLHF. The CDR3 nucleotides are TGTGCCACCAGCAGTGAGGGCCTCGACTATAATTCACCCCTCCACTTT. J is TRBJ1-6 and V is TRBV15; no clear D. Germline loops: CDR1 LNHNV, CDR2 YYDKDF (reference sequence). The ends were cut back, 3 bases at V and 3 bases at J, with 12 bases in the middle. The CDR3 is 16 amino acids.

V usage is TRBV19 and J usage is TRBJ1-5; D is unresolved. This CDR3 is built from 19 residues. Germline V CDR1 and CDR2: LNHDA, SQIVND (reference sequence). Trimming pared 0 bases from V and 2 bases from J, leaving 20 bases between. CDR3 region: CASSIDLLGDRSRNQPQHF. The DNA for the CDR3 is TGTGCCAGTAGTATAGATCTTTTGGGAGATCGGTCTCGCAATCAGCCCCAGCATTTT.

The rearrangement uses TRBV30 and TRBJ1-2; maybe TRBD1 (6 bases). Germline CDR1 reads GTSNPN; CDR2 reads SVGIG (reference sequence). The CDR3 is 14 amino acids. Deletions cut 0 bases from V and 4 bases from J, with 12 bases between. The DNA of the CDR3 is TGTGCCTGGAGTGTACAGGGCAGTTCCTATGGCTACACCTTC. Translation gives CAWSVQGSSYGYTF.

This chain links TRBV30 with TRBJ1-5; 7 nucleotides align to TRBD1. This CDR3 is 13 amino acids long. Germline V gene sequence: CDR1 GTSNPN, CDR2 SVGIG (reference sequence). Germline trimming cut 1 base from V and 10 bases from J; bases unmatched to any gene: 7. The CDR3 region has the DNA TGTGCCTGGAGTGGCCCGCGGGACAGCCCCCAGCATTTT. It encodes CAWSGPRDSPQHF.

With regard to this clone: At one end, the junction sequence differs from germline, possibly due to a read error. The chain employs TRBV2 and TRBJ1-4; TRBD1 is a possible D gene (6 bases). Germline lookup yields CDR1 SNHLY and CDR2 FYNNEI. The CDR3 is 14 amino acids. CDR3 nucleotides: TGTGCCAGCATCGGACAGCCAACTAGTGAAAAACTGTTTTTT. It yields the protein CASIGQPTSEKLFF. Looking up the rest from reference TRBV2 and TRBJ1-4 gives the full variable domain: EPEVTQTPSHQVTQMGQEVILRCVPISNHLYFYWYRQILGQKVEFLVSFYNNEISEKSEIFDDQFSVERPDGSNFTLKIRSTKLEDSAMYFCASIGQPTSEKLFFGSGTQLSVL.

V gene TRBV20-1 combines with J gene TRBJ1-2; D is ambiguous. Trimming stripped 1 base from V and 10 bases from J, with 7 bases between. Per the germline V gene, CDR1 is DFQATT and CDR2 is SNEGSKA (reference sequence). The CDR3 contains 10 residues. For the CDR3, the DNA is TGCAGTGCTAGAGTTGGCTTCTACACCTTC. Encoded protein: CSARVGFYTF.

The CDR3, as DNA: TGTGCCATCAGTGAGTCGTACGGACAGGGAGCGGTGGAAAAACTGTTTTTT. This gives the protein CAISESYGQGAVEKLFF. V is TRBV10-3 and J is TRBJ1-4; 8 bases align to TRBD1. The CDR3 spans 17 residues. The V gene end was trimmed by 0 bases and the J gene end by 8 bases; junction bases not matched to a gene: 11. Per germline, CDR1 ENHRY and CDR2 SYGVKD.

The gene calls are TRBV9 and TRBJ2-2, with D possibly matching TRBD2 (6 bases). V was clipped by 3 bases and J by 5 bases, with 17 bases between them. The CDR3 has 16 residues. CDR1 is SGDLS and CDR2 is YYNGEE in the germline V gene. CDR3 amino acids: CASSAYGSSRTGELFF. The CDR3 DNA sequence: TGTGCCAGCAGCGCCTACGGGAGTAGCCGAACCGGGGAGCTGTTTTTT.

The chain uses TRBV19 and TRBJ1-4, with a possible D match to TRBD1 (5 bases). The V end lost 3 bases, the J end lost 5 bases, and 16 bases lay between the germline ends. Germline CDR1 LNHDA, CDR2 SQIVND (reference sequence). The CDR3 is 16 residues long. CDR3: CASSMGRGWTNEKLFF. CDR3 sequence (DNA): TGTGCCAGTAGTATGGGAAGGGGCTGGACGAATGAAAAACTGTTTTTT.

The genes are TRBV9 and TRBJ1-3, with 8 bases aligning to TRBD1. The ends lost 4 bases at V and 3 bases at J; junction bases unmatched: 9. CDR1 and CDR2 from the germline V gene are SGDLS and YYNGEE. CDR3 length equals 16 residues. CDR3 sequence: CASSPSGTGFGNTIYF. The DNA for the CDR3 is TGTGCCAGCAGCCCCTCCGGGACAGGATTTGGAAACACCATATATTTT.

This clone was counted once. Distinct nucleotide sequences in the sample also encode this CDR3. The gene calls are TRBV28 and TRBJ2-7, with 14 bases fitting TRBD2. J lost 3 bases, V lost 6 bases, and 10 bases had no gene match. Per the germline V gene, CDR1 is MDHEN and CDR2 is SYDVKM. This CDR3 has 17 amino acids. CDR3 loop: CASSRPGLAGVSYEQYF. The CDR3 DNA follows: TGTGCCAGCAGCCGACCGGGACTAGCGGGAGTAAGCTACGAGCAGTACTTC. Looking up the rest from reference TRBV28 and TRBJ2-7 gives the full variable domain: DVKVTQSSRYLVKRTGEKVFLECVQDMDHENMFWYRQDPGLGLRLIYFSYDVKMKEKGDIPEGYSVSREKKERFSLILESASTNQTSMYLCASSRPGLAGVSYEQYFGPGTRLTVT.

The chain has TRBV7-2 and TRBJ1-1, with TRBD1 identical over 7 bases. CDR1 and CDR2 (germline): SGHTA, FQGNSA. Trimming cost V 1 base and J 1 base; bases outside gene matches: 9. CDR3 length: 17 residues. The CDR3 nucleotides read TGTGCCAGCAGCTTAGGACCCCGCGGGACAGCGAACACTGAAGCTTTCTTT. It is translated as CASSLGPRGTANTEAFF.

The chain combines TRBV9 with TRBJ2-1; 7 positions match TRBD2. Germline V gene sequence: CDR1 SGDLS, CDR2 YYNGEE. V gave up 2 bases and J gave up 9 bases; unmatched junction bases: 5. This CDR3 is built from 13 residues. The CDR3 sequence: CASSVQWGGEQFF. DNA of the CDR3: TGTGCCAGCAGCGTTCAATGGGGGGGTGAGCAGTTCTTC.

The chain has TRBV13 and TRBJ1-1; D uncertain. Germline CDR1 PRHDT, CDR2 FYEKMQ (reference sequence). The CDR3 is 14 amino acids. Trimming took off 6 bases at V and 1 base at J, with 12 bases between the two ends. CDR3 protein: CASRAGGANTEAFF. CDR3 DNA sequence: TGTGCCAGCAGAGCAGGTGGCGCGAACACTGAAGCTTTCTTT.

The chain links TRBV7-9 to TRBJ2-5, with TRBD2 as a possible D gene (5 bases). V was clipped by 6 bases and J by 5 bases, with 16 bases between them. This CDR3 is built from 14 residues. CDR1 SEHNR and CDR2 FQNEAQ come from the germline V gene (reference sequence). This CDR3 reads CASRIRGIGETQYF. The CDR3 DNA is TGTGCCAGCAGGATCAGAGGGATTGGGGAGACCCAGTACTTC.

The chain employs TRBV24-1 and TRBJ2-7; 11 bases align to TRBD2. CDR1 KGHDR and CDR2 SFDVKD come from the germline V gene. This CDR3 has 18 amino acids. V was pared by 12 bases and J by 0 bases, with 18 bases of the junction left unmatched. The CDR3 sequence is CASTLVLAGGRSSYEQYF. DNA for the CDR3: TGTGCCTCCACCCTTGTGTTAGCGGGAGGGCGGAGCTCCTACGAGCAGTACTTC.

This chain uses TRBV11-2 with TRBJ2-3; the D gene is possibly TRBD1 (5 bases). The germline V gene has CDR1 SGHAT and CDR2 FQNNGV. V was trimmed by 3 bases and J by 4 bases, leaving 11 bases between them. The CDR3 sequence is 14 residues long. CDR3 amino acids: CASSFGRVADTQYF. The CDR3 nucleotides are TGTGCCAGCAGCTTTGGCAGGGTGGCAGATACGCAGTATTTT.

This clone has just a few counts. V usage is TRBV5-1 and J usage is TRBJ2-2, with 7 bases fitting TRBD2. V was clipped by 1 base and J by 5 bases; unmatched bases: 5. CDR3 length: 15 amino acids. The germline gives CDR1 SGHRS, CDR2 YFSETQ. The CDR3 sequence is CASSLQAGETGELFF. CDR3 nucleotides: TGCGCCAGCAGCTTGCAGGCGGGAGAAACCGGGGAGCTGTTTTTT.